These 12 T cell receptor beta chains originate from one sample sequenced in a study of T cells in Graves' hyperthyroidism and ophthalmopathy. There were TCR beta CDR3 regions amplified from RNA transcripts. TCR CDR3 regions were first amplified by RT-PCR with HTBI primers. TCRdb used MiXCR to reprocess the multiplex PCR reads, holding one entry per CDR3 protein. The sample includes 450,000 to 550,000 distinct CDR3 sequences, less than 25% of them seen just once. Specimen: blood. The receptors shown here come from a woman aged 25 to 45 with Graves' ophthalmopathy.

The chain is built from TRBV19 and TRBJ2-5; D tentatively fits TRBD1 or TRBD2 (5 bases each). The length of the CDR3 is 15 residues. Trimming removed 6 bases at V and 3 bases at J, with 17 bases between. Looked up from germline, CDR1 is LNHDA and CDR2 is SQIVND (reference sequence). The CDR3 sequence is CASSPGRQGEETQYF. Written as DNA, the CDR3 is TGTGCCAGTAGCCCAGGTCGGCAGGGAGAAGAGACCCAGTACTTC.

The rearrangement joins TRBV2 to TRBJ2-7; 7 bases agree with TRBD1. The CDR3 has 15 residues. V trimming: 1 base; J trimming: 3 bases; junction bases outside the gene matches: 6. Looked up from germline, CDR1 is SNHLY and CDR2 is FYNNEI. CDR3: CASSEGQGQIYEQYF. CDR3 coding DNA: TGTGCCAGCAGTGAAGGTCAGGGACAGATCTACGAGCAGTACTTC. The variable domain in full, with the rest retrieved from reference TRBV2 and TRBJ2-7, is EPEVTQTPSHQVTQMGQEVILRCVPISNHLYFYWYRQILGQKVEFLVSFYNNEISEKSEIFDDQFSVERPDGSNFTLKIRSTKLEDSAMYFCASSEGQGQIYEQYFGPGTRLTVT.

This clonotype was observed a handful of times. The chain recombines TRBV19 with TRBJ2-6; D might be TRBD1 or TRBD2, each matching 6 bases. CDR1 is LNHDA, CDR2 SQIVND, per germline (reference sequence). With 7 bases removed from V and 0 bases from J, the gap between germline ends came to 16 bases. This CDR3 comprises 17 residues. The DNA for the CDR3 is TGTGCCAGTACGGGCAGGACGGGGGCCTCTGGGGCCAACGTCCTGACTTTC. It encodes CASTGRTGASGANVLTF.

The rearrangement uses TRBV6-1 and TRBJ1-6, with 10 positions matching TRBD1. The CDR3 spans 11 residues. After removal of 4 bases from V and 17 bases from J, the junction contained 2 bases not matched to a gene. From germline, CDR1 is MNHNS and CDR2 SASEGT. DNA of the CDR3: TGTGCCAGCAGTGGGGACAGGGGTATCCACTTT. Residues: CASSGDRGIHF.

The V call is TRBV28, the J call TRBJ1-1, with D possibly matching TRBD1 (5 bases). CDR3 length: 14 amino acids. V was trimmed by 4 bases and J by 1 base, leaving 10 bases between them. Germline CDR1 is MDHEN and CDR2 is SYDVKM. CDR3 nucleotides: TGTGCCAGCAGTTGGGGGGACGGGAACACTGAAGCTTTCTTT. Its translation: CASSWGDGNTEAFF.

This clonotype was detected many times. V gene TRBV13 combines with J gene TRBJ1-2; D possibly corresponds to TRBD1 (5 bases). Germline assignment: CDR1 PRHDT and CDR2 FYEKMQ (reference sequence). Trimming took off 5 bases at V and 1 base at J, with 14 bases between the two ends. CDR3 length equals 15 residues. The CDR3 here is CASSRGGPHNYGYTF. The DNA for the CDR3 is TGTGCCAGCAGCCGGGGGGGACCGCATAACTATGGCTACACCTTC.

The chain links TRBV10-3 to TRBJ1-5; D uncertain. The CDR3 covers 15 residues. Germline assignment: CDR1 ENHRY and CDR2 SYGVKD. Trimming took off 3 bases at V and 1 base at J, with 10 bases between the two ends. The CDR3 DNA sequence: TGTGCCATCAGTGAAGATGGGAGGAGCAATCAGCCCCAGCATTTT. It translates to CAISEDGRSNQPQHF.

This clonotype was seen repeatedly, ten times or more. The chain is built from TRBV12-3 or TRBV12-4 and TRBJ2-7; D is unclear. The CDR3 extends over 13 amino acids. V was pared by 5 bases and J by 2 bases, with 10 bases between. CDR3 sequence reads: CASSMTATYEQYF. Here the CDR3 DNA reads TGTGCCAGCAGTATGACGGCTACCTACGAGCAGTACTTC.

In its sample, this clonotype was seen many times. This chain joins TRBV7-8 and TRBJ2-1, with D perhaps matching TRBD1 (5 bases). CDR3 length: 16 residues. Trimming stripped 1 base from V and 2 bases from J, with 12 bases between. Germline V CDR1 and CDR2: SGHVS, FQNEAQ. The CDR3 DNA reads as TGTGCCAGCAGCTTAGGGGTAGCCAGGGCCTACAATGAGCAGTTCTTC. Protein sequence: CASSLGVARAYNEQFF.

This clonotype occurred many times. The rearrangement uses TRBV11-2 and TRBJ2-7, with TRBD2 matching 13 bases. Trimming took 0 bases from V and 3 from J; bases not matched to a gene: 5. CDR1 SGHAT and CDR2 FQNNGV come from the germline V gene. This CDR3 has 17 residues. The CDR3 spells CASSLDRLAGGLYEQYF. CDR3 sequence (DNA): TGTGCCAGCAGCTTAGATAGACTAGCGGGGGGACTCTACGAGCAGTACTTC.

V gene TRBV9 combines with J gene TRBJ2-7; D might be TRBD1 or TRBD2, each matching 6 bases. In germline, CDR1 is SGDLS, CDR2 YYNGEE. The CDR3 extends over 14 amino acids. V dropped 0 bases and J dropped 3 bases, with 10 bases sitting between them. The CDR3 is CASSVEQGGYEQYF. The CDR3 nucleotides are TGTGCCAGCAGCGTAGAACAGGGAGGCTACGAGCAGTACTTC.

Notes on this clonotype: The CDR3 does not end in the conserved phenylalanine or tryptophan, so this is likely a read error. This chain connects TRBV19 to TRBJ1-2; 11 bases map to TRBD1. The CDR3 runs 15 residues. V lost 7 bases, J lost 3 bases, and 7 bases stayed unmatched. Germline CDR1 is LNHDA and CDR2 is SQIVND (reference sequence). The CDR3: CASKIWTGGDYGYTV. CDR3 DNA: TGTGCCAGTAAAATCTGGACAGGGGGCGACTATGGCTACACCGTC.